This paragraph reports one TCR beta chain. The CDR3 extends 3 residues past the end of the read, so its final part is completed from the germline J gene. Germline assignment: CDR1 LNHDA and CDR2 SQIVND (reference sequence). Deletions cut 1 base from V and 5 bases from J, with 21 bases between. The CDR3 spans 18 residues. The data belong to a study of T cells in women clearing cervical HPV infection. Study background: Donors had HPV16-related CIN3 or worse; 2 had invasive cancer. No precancer developed; the control's incident HPV16 infection cleared within 12 months.

Profiling relied on immunoSEQ multiplex PCR, and the TCRdb table lists in-frame clones only, not all of them. The sample holds roughly 30,000 clones. The receptor's source is a woman aged 18-69 years with a cervical HPV16 infection that either progressed to CIN3+ or cleared (not recorded which). Sequences were obtained from blood buffy coat. The V call is TRBV19, the J call TRBJ1-5; D remains unclear. The CDR3 bases that were read are TGTGCCAGTAGTATAGGAGGGTTTTTACCGTTTTGGGATCAGCCC. Its translation: CASSIGGFLPFWDQP. The complete CDR3 sequence is CASSIGGFLPFWDQPQHF.